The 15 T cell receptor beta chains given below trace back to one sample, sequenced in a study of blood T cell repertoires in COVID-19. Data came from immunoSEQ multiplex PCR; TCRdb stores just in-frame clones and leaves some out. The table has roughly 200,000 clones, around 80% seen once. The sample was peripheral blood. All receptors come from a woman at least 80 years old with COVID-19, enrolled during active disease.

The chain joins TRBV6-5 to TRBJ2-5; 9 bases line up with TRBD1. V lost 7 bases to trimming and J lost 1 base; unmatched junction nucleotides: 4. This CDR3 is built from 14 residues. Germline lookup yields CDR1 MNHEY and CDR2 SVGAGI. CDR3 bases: TGTGCCAGCATCCGGGACAGGGCCCAAGAGACCCAGTACTTC. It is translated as CASIRDRAQETQYF.

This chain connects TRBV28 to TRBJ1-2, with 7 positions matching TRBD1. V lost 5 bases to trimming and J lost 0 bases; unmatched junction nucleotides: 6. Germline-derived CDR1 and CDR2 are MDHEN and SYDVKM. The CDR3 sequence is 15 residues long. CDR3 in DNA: TGTGCCAGCAGTCCCGGGACAGAATCTAACTATGGCTACACCTTC. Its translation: CASSPGTESNYGYTF.

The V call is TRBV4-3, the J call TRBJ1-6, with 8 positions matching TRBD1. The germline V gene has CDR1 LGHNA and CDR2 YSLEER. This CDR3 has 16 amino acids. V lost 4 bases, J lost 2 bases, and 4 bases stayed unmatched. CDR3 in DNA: TGCGCCAGCAGCCCCGGACAGGGCACCTATAATTCACCCCTCCACTTT. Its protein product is CASSPGQGTYNSPLHF.

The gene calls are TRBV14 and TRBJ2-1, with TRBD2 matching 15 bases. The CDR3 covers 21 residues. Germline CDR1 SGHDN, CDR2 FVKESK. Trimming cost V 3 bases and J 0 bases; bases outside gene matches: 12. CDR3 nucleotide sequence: TGTGCCAGCAGCCACAGACTCGGACTAGCGGGAGGGGCGAGCTCCTACAATGAGCAGTTCTTC. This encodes CASSHRLGLAGGASSYNEQFF.

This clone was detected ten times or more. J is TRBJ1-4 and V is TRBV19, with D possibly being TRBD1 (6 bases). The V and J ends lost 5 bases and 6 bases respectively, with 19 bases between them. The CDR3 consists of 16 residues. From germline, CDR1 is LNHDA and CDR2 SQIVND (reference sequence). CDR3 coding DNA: TGTGCCAGTAGTCCCCTAAGGGGGGGCAAGGATGAAAAACTGTTTTTT. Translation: CASSPLRGGKDEKLFF.

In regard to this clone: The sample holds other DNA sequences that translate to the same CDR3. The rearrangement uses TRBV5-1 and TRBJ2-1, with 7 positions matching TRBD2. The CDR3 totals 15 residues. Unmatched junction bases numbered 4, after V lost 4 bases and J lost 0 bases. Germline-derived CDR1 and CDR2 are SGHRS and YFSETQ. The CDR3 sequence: CASSLASGSYNEQFF. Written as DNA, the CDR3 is TGCGCCAGCAGCCTCGCTAGCGGCTCCTACAATGAGCAGTTCTTC.

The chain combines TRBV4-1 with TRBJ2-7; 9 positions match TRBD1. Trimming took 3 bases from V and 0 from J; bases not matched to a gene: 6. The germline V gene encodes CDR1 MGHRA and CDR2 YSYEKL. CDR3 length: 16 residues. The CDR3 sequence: CASSQRQGVSSYEQYF. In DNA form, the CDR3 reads TGCGCCAGCAGCCAGCGACAGGGGGTGTCCTCCTACGAGCAGTACTTC.

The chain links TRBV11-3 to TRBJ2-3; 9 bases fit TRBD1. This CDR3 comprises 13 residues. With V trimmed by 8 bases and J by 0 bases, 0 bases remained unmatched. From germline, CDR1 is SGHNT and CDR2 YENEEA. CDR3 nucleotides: TGTGCCAGCGGACAGGGGAGCACAGATACGCAGTATTTT. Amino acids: CASGQGSTDTQYF.

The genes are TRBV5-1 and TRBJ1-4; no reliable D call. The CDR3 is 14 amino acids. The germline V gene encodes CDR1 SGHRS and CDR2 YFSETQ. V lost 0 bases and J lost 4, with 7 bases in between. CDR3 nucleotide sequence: TGCGCCAGCAGCTTGGTCGGGGTTAATGAAAAACTGTTTTTT. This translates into CASSLVGVNEKLFF.

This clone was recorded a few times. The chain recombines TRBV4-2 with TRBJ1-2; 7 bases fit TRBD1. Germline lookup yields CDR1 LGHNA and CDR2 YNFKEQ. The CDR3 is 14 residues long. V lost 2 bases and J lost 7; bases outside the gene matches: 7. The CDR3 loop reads CASSQTGTATGYTF. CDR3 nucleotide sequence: TGTGCCAGCAGCCAAACCGGGACAGCAACTGGCTACACCTTC.

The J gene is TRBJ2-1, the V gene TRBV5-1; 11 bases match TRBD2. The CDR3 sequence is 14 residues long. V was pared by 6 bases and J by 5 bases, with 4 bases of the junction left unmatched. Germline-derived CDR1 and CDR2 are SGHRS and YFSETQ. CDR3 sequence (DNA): TGCGCCAGCATGGTACTAGCGGGGGACAATGAGCAGTTCTTC. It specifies CASMVLAGDNEQFF. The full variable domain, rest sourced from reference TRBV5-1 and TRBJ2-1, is KAGVTQTPRYLIKTRGQQVTLSCSPISGHRSVSWYQQTPGQGLQFLFEYFSETQRNKGNFPGRFSGRQFSNSRSEMNVSTLELGDSALYLCASMVLAGDNEQFFGPGTRLTVL.

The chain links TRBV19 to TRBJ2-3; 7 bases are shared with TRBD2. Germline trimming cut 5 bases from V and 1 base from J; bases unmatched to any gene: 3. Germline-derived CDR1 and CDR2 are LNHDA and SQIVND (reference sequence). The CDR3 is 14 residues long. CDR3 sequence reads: CASSHGLGTDTQYF. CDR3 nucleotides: TGTGCCAGTAGTCATGGACTAGGCACAGATACGCAGTATTTT.

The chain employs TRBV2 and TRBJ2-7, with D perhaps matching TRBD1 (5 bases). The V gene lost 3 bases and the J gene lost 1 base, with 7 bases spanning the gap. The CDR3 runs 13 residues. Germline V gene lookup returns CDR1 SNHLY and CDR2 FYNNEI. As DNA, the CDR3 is TGTGCCAGCAGTGATGACAGATCCTACGAGCAGTACTTC. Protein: CASSDDRSYEQYF.

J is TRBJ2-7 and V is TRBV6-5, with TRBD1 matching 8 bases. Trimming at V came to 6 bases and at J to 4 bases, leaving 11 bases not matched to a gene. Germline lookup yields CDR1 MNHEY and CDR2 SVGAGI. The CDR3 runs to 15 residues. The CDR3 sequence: CASRPTGDLSYEQYF. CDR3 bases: TGTGCCAGCAGACCGACAGGGGACCTTTCTTACGAGCAGTACTTC.

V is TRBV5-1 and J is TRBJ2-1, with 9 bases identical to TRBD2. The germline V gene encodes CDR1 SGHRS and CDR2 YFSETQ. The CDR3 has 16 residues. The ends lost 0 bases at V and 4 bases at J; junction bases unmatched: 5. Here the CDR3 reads CASSLGSSGGYNEQFF. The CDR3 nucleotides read TGCGCCAGCAGCTTGGGTAGTAGCGGGGGTTACAATGAGCAGTTCTTC.